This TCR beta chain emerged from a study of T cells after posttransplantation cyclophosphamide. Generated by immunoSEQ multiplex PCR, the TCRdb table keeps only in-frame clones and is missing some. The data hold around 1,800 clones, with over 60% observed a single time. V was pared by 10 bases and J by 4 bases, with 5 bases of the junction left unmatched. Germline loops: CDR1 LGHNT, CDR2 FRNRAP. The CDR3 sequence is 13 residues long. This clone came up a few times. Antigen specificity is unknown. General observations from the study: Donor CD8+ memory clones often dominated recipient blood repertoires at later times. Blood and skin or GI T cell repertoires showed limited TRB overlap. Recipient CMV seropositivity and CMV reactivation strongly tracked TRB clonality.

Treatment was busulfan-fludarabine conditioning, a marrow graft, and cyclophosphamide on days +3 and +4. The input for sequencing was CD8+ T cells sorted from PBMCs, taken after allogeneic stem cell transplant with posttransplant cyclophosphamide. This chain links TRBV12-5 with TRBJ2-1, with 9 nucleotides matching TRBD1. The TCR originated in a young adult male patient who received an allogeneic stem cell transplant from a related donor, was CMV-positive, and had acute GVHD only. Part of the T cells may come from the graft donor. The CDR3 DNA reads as TGTGCTACCTCGACAGGGGGGTACAATGAGCAGTTCTTC. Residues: CATSTGGYNEQFF.